The entry below describes one T cell receptor beta chain. Trimming pared 5 bases from V and 2 bases from J, leaving 16 bases between. The CDR3 covers 16 residues. Germline CDR1 SGHVS, CDR2 FNYEAQ. This entry comes from a study of early T cells in non-severe SARS-CoV-2 infection. Study in general: Sequenced material consisted of bulk RNA (from unsorted whole blood), and chains were unpaired.

Unique molecular identifiers were affixed to single, distinct cDNA molecules. From the 5' RACE reads, TCRdb called clonotypes with MiXCR, one entry per CDR3 protein. The sample lists 90,000 to 100,000 distinct CDR3 sequences, about 13% occurring once. The receptor's source is an adult who was a healthcare worker with PCR-confirmed SARS-CoV-2 infection or an uninfected control (not recorded which). The material sequenced was whole blood. The J gene is TRBJ1-5, the V gene TRBV7-6; a possible D gene is TRBD1 (5 bases). This CDR3 reads CASSPLGGGGNQPQHF. The CDR3 region has the DNA TGTGCCAGCAGCCCTCTGGGGGGGGGAGGCAATCAGCCCCAGCATTTT. The variable domain in full, with the rest retrieved from reference TRBV7-6 and TRBJ1-5, is GAGVSQSPRYKVTKRGQDVALRCDPISGHVSLYWYRQALGQGPEFLTYFNYEAQQDKSGLPNDRFSAERPEGSISTLTIQRTEQRDSAMYRCASSPLGGGGNQPQHFGDGTRLSIL.